This TCR beta chain was documented in a study of PD-L1 blockade in urothelial cancer. The overall study: Timepoints chosen for blood analysis were 3 weeks (second dose) and 6 weeks after treatment start. T cells were recovered from blood samples at a median of roughly 150,000.

Described time point: peripheral blood 6 weeks after treatment start. Synthetic TCR analog templates were spiked into all PCRs individually. Measured with immunoSEQ multiplex PCR; TCRdb has only the in-frame clones, and not every one. Among just over 40,000 clones listed, about 85% were seen once. The V gene lost 5 bases and the J gene lost 0 bases, with 12 bases spanning the gap. Germline assignment: CDR1 SEHNR and CDR2 FQNEAQ (reference sequence). The CDR3 runs to 15 residues. Sequenced here: PBMCs, sampled around atezolizumab (anti-PD-L1) treatment. This clonotype was sampled from a man in his 70s with urothelial cancer. The chain couples TRBV7-9 to TRBJ2-3; D gene unclear. DNA of the CDR3: TGTGCCAGCAGCATCGGGTACCCTAGCACAGATACGCAGTATTTT. Its protein product is CASSIGYPSTDTQYF.